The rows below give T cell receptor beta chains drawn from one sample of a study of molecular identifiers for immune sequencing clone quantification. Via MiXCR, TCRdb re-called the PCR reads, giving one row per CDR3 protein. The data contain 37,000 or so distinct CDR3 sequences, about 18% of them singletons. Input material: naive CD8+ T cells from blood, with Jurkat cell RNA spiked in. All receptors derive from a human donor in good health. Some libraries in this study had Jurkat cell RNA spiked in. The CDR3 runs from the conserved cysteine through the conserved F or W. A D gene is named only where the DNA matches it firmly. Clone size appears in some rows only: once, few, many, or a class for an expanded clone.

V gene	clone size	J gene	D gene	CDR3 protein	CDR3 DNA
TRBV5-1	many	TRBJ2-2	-	CASSLAAVVGSGELFF	TGCGCCAGCAGCTTGGCAGCGGTGGTAGGGTCCGGGGAGCTGTTTTTT
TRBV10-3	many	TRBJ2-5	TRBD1	CAISEFDRVVETQYF	TGTGCCATCAGTGAGTTCGACAGGGTGGTGGAGACCCAGTACTTC
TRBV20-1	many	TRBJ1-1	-	CSARIGAFF	TGCAGTGCTCGGATCGGAGCTTTCTTT
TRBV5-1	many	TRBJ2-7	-	CASGEGEQYF	TGCGCCAGCGGGGAAGGCGAGCAGTACTTC
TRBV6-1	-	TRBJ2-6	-	CASSEERAGASVLTF	TGTGCCAGCAGTGAAGAGAGGGCTGGGGCCAGCGTCCTGACTTTC
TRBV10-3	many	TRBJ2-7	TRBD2	CAISESLLAGGPNEQYF	TGTGCCATCAGTGAGTCTCTACTAGCGGGAGGTCCCAACGAGCAGTACTTC
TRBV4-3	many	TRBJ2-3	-	CASSLLRGGRPDTQYF	TGCGCCAGCAGCCTCTTACGTGGGGGGCGCCCAGATACGCAGTATTTT
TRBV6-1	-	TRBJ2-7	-	CASSPPHEQYF	TGTGCCAGCAGTCCTCCACACGAGCAGTACTTC
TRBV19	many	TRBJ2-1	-	CASSRIGTPENEQFF	TGTGCCAGTAGCCGGATCGGGACTCCGGAAAATGAGCAGTTCTTC
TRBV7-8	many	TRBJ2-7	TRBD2	CASSLEPGRAARLADTYEQYF	TGTGCCAGCAGCCTAGAACCGGGGCGGGCTGCCCGGCTAGCGGACACCTACGAGCAGTACTTC
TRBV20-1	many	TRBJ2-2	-	CSASLWDTGELFF	TGCAGTGCTAGCCTGTGGGACACCGGGGAGCTGTTTTTT
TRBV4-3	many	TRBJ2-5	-	CASSQDVGAETQYF	TGCGCCAGCAGCCAGGACGTGGGGGCGGAGACCCAGTACTTC
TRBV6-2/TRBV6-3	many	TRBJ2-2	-	CASSYLGSDTGELFF	TGTGCCAGCAGTTACCTGGGTTCGGACACCGGGGAGCTGTTTTTT
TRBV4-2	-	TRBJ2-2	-	CASSQEMGAGRAGELFF	TGTGCCAGCAGCCAAGAAATGGGGGCAGGGAGGGCCGGGGAGCTGTTTTTT
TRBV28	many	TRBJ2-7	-	CASSLWAEQYF	TGTGCCAGCAGTTTATGGGCCGAGCAGTACTTC
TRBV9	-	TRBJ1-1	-	CASSPTQGSLTEAFF	TGTGCCAGCAGCCCGACGCAGGGAAGCTTGACTGAAGCTTTCTTT
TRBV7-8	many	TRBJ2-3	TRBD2	CASSLWREGGDTQYF	TGTGCCAGCAGCTTATGGCGGGAGGGGGGGGATACGCAGTATTTT
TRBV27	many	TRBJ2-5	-	CASSLELHPETQYF	TGTGCCAGCAGTTTGGAGCTGCATCCAGAGACCCAGTACTTC
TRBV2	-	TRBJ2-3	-	CASSEARTDTQYF	TGTGCCAGCAGTGAAGCAAGGACAGATACGCAGTATTTT
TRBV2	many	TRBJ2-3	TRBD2	CASHPISGSPTDTQYF	TGTGCCAGCCACCCTATTAGCGGGAGCCCCACAGATACGCAGTATTTT
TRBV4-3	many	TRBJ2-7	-	CASSQDAASEQYF	TGCGCCAGCAGCCAAGATGCAGCCTCCGAGCAGTACTTC
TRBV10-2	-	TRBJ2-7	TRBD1	CASSESRKGTGDPYEQYF	TGCGCCAGCAGTGAGTCCAGGAAGGGGACAGGGGATCCCTACGAGCAGTACTTC
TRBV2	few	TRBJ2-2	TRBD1	CASSGEQGAITGELFF	TGTGCCAGCAGTGGAGAACAGGGGGCTATAACCGGGGAGCTGTTTTTT
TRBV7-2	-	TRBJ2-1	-	CASLGDNGQFF	TGTGCGTCGTTGGGAGACAATGGGCAGTTCTTC
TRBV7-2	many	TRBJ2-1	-	CASSYRPNEQFF	TGTGCCAGCAGCTATCGACCGAATGAGCAGTTCTTC
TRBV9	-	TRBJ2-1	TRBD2	CASSVSTAVAGLENEQFF	TGTGCCAGCAGCGTTAGTACCGCGGTAGCGGGATTAGAAAATGAGCAGTTCTTC
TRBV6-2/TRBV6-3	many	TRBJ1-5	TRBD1	CASRDRFNQPQHF	TGTGCCAGCCGGGACAGATTCAATCAGCCCCAGCATTTT
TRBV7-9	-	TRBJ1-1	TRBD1	CASRVTGGAWNTEAFF	TGTGCCAGCAGGGTGACAGGGGGCGCCTGGAACACTGAAGCTTTCTTT